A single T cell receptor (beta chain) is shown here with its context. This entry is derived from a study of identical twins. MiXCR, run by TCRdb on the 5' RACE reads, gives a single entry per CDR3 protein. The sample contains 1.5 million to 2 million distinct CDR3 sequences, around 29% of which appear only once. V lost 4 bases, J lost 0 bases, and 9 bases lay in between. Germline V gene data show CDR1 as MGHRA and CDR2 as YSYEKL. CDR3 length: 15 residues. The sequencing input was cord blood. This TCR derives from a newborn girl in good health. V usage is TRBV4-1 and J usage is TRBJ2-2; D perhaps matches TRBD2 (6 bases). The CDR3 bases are TGCGCCAGCAGCCCGGGGGTCCCGAACACCGGGGAGCTGTTTTTT. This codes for CASSPGVPNTGELFF.